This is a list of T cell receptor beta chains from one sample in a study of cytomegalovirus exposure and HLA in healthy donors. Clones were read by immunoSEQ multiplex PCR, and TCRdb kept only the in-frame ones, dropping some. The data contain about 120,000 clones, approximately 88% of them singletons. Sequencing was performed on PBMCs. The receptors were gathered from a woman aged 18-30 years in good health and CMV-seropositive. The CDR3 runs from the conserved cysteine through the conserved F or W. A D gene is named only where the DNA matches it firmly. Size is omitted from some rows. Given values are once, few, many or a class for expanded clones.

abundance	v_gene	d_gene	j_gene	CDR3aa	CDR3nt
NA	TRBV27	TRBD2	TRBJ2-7	CASSPLLAGAAKEQYF	TGTGCCAGCAGTCCCCTTTTAGCGGGAGCGGCGAAAGAGCAGTACTTC
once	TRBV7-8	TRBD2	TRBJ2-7	CASSLGTSGGAYEQYF	TGTGCCAGCAGCTTAGGAACTAGCGGGGGGGCCTACGAGCAGTACTTC
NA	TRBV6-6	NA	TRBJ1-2	CASSPLYGDGYTF	TGTGCCAGCAGCCCCCTCTACGGGGATGGCTACACCTTC
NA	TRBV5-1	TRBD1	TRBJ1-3	CASSPGAGGGGNTIYF	TGCGCCAGCAGCCCCGGAGCAGGGGGAGGTGGAAACACCATATATTTT
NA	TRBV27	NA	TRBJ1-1	CASSLLSYQGALGVAFF	TGTGCCAGCAGTTTATTGTCATATCAAGGGGCTTTAGGGGTAGCTTTCTTT
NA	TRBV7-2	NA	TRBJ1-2	CASSLFVYSSGHGYTF	TGTGCCAGCAGCTTATTCGTATATTCGTCGGGTCATGGCTACACCTTC
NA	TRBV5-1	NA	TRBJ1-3	CASSLRGTSGNTIYF	TGCGCCAGCAGCTTGAGGGGGACCTCTGGAAACACCATATATTTT
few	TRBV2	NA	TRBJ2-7	CASSDDSREQYF	TGTGCCAGCAGTGATGATAGTCGGGAGCAGTACTTC
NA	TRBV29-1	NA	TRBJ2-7	CSGSGLGREQYF	TGCAGCGGCTCAGGGCTAGGGCGCGAGCAGTACTTC
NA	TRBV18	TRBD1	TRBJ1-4	CASSPDRVEGKLFF	TGTGCCAGCTCACCAGACAGGGTGGAGGGAAAACTGTTTTTT
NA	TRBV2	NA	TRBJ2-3	CASSEGRGTDTQYF	TGTGCCAGCAGTGAAGGAAGAGGCACAGATACGCAGTATTTT
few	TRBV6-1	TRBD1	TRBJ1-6	CASGGQGYNSPLHF	TGTGCCAGCGGGGGACAGGGATATAATTCACCCCTCCACTTT
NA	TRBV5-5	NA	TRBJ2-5	CASSEAYVYQETQYF	TGTGCCAGCAGCGAAGCGTATGTGTACCAAGAGACCCAGTACTTC
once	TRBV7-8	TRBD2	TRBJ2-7	CASSLGRTSRVNREQYF	TGTGCCAGCAGCTTAGGTAGGACTAGCCGTGTTAATCGCGAGCAGTACTTC
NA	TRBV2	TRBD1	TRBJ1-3	CASSVDRGIGNTIYF	TGTGCCAGCAGTGTGGACAGGGGAATTGGAAACACCATATATTTT
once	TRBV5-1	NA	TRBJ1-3	CASSWTWDDRPKAGNTIYF	TGCGCCAGCAGCTGGACATGGGACGACAGGCCGAAGGCGGGAAACACCATATATTTT
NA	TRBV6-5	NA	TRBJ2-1	CASSYSPKDNEQFF	TGTGCCAGCAGTTACTCTCCTAAAGACAATGAGCAGTTCTTC
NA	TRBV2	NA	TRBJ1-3	CASTPIERISGNTIYF	TGTGCCAGCACTCCGATAGAGCGGATCTCTGGAAACACCATATATTTT
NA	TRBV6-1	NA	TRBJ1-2	CASSEARTPGYTF	TGTGCCAGCAGTGAAGCGAGGACACCCGGCTACACCTTC
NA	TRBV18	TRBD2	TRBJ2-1	CASSPPTTPGTSGYNEQFF	TGTGCCAGCTCACCACCAACGACCCCCGGGACTAGCGGTTACAATGAGCAGTTCTTC
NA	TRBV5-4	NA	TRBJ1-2	CASSPSTGTNYGYTF	TGTGCCAGCAGCCCTAGTACGGGTACGAACTATGGCTACACCTTC
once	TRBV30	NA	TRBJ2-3	CAWSVQWGAGSTDTQYF	TGTGCCTGGAGTGTACAGTGGGGTGCGGGAAGCACAGATACGCAGTATTTT
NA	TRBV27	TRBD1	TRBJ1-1	CASSQGVGTEAFF	TGTGCCAGCAGTCAGGGGGTGGGCACTGAAGCTTTCTTT
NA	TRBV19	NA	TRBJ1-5	CASSMKASSGQPQHF	TGTGCCAGTAGTATGAAGGCGTCGTCAGGACAGCCCCAGCATTTT
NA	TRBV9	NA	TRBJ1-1	CASSVDPGDTEAFF	TGTGCCAGCAGCGTAGACCCAGGGGACACTGAAGCTTTCTTT
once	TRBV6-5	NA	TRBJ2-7	CASSVDTTSYEQYF	TGTGCCAGCAGCGTCGACACCACCTCCTACGAGCAGTACTTC
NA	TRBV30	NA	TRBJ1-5	CAWSWGIGDQPQHF	TGTGCCTGGAGTTGGGGAATAGGGGATCAGCCCCAGCATTTT
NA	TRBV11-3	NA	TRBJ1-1	CASNLGQSDTEAFF	TGTGCCAGCAACCTCGGACAAAGCGACACTGAAGCTTTCTTT
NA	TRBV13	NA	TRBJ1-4	CASSRGGEKLFF	TGTGCCAGCAGCCGGGGGGGGGAAAAACTGTTTTTT
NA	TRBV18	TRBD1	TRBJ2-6	CASSPWTGAGANVLTF	TGTGCCAGCTCACCGTGGACAGGGGCTGGGGCCAACGTCCTGACTTTC
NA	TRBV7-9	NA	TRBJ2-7	CASGRSGSYEQYF	TGTGCCAGTGGGAGGAGCGGTTCCTACGAGCAGTACTTC
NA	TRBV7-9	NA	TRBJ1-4	CASRDSNFEKLFF	TGTGCCAGCAGGGACAGTAATTTTGAAAAACTGTTTTTT
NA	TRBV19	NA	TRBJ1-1	CASSTRVNTEAFF	TGTGCCAGTAGTACCAGGGTGAACACTGAAGCTTTCTTT
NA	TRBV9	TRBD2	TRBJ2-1	CASSVGTSAYNEQFF	TGTGCCAGCAGCGTTGGGACTAGCGCTTACAATGAGCAGTTCTTC
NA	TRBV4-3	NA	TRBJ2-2	CASSRASNTGELFF	TGCGCCAGCAGCCGGGCTTCGAACACCGGGGAGCTGTTTTTT
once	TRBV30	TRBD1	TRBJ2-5	CASYRGRTPQETQYF	TGTGCCTCTTACAGGGGACGAACCCCCCAAGAGACCCAGTACTTC
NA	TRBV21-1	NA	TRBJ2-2	CASSSPGTSGSYGELFF	TGTGCCAGCAGCTCCCCCGGGACTAGCGGGAGTTACGGGGAGCTGTTTTTT
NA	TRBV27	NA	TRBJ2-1	CASSWSESYNEQFF	TGTGCCAGCAGTTGGAGTGAGAGCTACAATGAGCAGTTCTTC
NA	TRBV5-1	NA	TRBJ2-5	CASSLSGRGEETQYF	TGCGCCAGCAGCTTGTCGGGCAGGGGTGAGGAGACCCAGTACTTC
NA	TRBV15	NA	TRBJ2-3	CATSRRPPGTGTDTQYF	TGTGCCACCAGCAGACGACCACCGGGAACCGGCACAGATACGCAGTATTTT
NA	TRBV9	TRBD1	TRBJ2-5	CASSGGKTGGFQETQYF	TGTGCCAGCAGCGGGGGGAAGACAGGGGGTTTTCAAGAGACCCAGTACTTC
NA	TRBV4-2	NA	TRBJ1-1	CASSREELTEAFF	TGTGCCAGCAGCCGGGAGGAACTGACTGAAGCTTTCTTT
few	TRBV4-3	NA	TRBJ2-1	CASSQDQYNEQFF	TGCGCCAGCAGCCAAGACCAATACAATGAGCAGTTCTTC
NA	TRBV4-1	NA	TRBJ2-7	CASSRGGVILLGDEQYF	TGCGCCAGCAGTCGAGGGGGGGTGATCCTCCTCGGCGACGAGCAGTACTTC
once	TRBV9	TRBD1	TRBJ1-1	CASSARDSGEAFF	TGTGCCAGCAGTGCCCGGGACAGTGGTGAAGCTTTCTTT
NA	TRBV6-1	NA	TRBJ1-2	CASREGQIGIYGYTF	TGTGCCAGCAGGGAAGGACAGATAGGGATCTATGGCTACACCTTC